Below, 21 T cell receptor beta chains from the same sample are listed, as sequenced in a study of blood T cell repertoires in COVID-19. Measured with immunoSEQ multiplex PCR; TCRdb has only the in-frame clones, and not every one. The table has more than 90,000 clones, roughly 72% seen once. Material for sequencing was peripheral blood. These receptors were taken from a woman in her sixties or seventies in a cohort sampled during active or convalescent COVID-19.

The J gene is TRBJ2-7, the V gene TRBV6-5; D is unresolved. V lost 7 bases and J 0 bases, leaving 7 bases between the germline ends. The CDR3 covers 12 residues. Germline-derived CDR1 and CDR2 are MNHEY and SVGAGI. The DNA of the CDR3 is TGTGCCAGCACTAGAGACTCCTACGAGCAGTACTTC. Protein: CASTRDSYEQYF.

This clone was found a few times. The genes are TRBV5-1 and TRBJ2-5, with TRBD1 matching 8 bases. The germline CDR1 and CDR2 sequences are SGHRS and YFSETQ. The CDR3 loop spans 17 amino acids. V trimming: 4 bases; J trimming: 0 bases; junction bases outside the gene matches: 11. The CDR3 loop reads CASSRQGSWGYQETQYF. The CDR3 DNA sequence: TGCGCCAGCAGCCGACAGGGGAGTTGGGGGTACCAAGAGACCCAGTACTTC.

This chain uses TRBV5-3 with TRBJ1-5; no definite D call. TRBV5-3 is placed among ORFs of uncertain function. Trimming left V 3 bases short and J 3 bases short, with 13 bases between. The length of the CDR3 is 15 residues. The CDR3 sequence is CARSSRRHPNQPQHF. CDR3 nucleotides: TGTGCCAGAAGCTCAAGGCGGCATCCCAATCAGCCCCAGCATTTT.

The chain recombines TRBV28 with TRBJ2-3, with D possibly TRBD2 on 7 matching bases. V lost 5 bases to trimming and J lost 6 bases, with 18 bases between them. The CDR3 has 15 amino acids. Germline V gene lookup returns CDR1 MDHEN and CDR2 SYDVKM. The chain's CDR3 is CASSPSGEGEDTQYF. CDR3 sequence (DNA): TGTGCCAGCAGTCCCTCAGGGGAGGGGGAGGATACGCAGTATTTT.

DNA for the CDR3: TGTGCCAGCAGTGATATGACTAGCGAAGAGACCCAGTACTTC. It is translated as CASSDMTSEETQYF. This sequence joins TRBV6-1 and TRBJ2-5; the match to TRBD2 covers 8 bases. The CDR3 sequence is 14 residues long. J gave up 3 bases and V 3 bases, and 3 bases lay outside the gene matches. CDR1 and CDR2 (germline): MNHNS, SASEGT.

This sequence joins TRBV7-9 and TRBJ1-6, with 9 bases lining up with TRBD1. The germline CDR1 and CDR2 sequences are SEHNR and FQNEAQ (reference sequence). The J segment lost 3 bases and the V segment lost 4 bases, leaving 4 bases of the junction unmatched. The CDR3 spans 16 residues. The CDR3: CASSYDRGNYNSPLHF. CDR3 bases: TGTGCCAGCAGCTACGACAGGGGGAACTATAATTCACCCCTCCACTTT. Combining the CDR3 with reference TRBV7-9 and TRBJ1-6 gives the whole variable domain DTGVSQNPRHKITKRGQNVTFRCDPISEHNRLYWYRQTLGQGPEFLTYFQNEAQLEKSRLLSDRFSAERPKGSFSTLEIQRTEQGDSAMYLCASSYDRGNYNSPLHFGNGTRLTVT.

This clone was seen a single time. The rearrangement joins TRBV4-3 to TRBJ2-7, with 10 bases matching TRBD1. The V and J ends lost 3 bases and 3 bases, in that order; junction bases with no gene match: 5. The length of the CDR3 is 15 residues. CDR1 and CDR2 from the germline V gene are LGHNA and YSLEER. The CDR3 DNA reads TGCGCCAGCAGCCAGACTTGGACAGGGGGCTACGAGCAGTACTTC. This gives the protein CASSQTWTGGYEQYF.

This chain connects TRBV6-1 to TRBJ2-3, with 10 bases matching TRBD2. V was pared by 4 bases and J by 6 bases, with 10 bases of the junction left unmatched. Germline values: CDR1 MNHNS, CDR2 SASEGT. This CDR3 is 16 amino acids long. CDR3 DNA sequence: TGTGCCAGCAGTGCCCTAGCGGGGGTCGCCCGCGATACGCAGTATTTT. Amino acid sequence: CASSALAGVARDTQYF.

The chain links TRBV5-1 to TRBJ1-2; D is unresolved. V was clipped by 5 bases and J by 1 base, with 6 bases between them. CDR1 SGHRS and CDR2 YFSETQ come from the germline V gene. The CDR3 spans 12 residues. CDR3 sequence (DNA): TGCGCCAGCAGTCGGGATAACTATGGCTACACCTTC. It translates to CASSRDNYGYTF.

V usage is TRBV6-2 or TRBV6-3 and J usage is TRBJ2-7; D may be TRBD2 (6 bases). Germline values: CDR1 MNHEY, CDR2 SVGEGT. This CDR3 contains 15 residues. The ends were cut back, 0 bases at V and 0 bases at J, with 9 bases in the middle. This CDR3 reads CASSYSGLFSYEQYF. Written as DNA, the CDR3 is TGTGCCAGCAGTTACTCGGGACTCTTCTCCTACGAGCAGTACTTC.

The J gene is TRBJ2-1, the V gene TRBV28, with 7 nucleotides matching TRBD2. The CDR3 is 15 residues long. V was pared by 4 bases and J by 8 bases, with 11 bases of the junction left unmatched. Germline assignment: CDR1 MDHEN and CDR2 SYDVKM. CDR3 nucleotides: TGTGCCAGCAGTTCCCACGGACTAGGGGACGATGAGCAGTTCTTC. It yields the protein CASSSHGLGDDEQFF.

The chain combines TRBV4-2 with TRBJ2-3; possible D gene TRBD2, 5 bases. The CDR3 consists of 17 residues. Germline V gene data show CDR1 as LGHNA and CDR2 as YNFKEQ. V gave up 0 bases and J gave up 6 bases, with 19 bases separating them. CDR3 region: CASSQDPSGAAADTQYF. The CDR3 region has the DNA TGTGCCAGCAGCCAAGATCCCTCAGGAGCGGCGGCGGATACGCAGTATTTT.

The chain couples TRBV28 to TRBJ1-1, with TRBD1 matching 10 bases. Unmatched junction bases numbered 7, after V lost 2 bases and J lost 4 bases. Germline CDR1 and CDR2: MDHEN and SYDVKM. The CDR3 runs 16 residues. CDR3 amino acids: CASSLTSGTGVTEAFF. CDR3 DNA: TGTGCCAGCAGTTTAACTTCCGGGACAGGGGTCACTGAAGCTTTCTTT.

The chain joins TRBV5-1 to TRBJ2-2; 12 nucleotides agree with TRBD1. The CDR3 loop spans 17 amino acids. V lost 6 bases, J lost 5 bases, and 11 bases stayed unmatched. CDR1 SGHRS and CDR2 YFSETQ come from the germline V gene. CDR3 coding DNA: TGCGCCAGCACCCACACCGGGACAGGGGGCTTTACCGGGGAGCTGTTTTTT. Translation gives CASTHTGTGGFTGELFF.

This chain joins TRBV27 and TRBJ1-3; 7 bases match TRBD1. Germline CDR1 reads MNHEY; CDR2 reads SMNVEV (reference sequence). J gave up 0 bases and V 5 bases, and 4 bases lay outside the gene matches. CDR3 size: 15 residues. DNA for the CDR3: TGTGCCAGCAGTCAACAGGGGAGCTCTGGAAACACCATATATTTT. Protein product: CASSQQGSSGNTIYF.

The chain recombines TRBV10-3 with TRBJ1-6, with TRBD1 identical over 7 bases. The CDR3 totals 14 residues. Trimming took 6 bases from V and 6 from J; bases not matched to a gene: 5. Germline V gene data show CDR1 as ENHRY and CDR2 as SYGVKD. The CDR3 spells CAISPAGGNSPLHF. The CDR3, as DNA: TGTGCCATCAGCCCGGCAGGGGGTAATTCACCCCTCCACTTT.

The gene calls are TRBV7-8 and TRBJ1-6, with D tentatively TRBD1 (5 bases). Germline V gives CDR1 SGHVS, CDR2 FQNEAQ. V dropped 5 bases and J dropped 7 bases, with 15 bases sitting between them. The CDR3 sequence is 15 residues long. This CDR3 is CASSSLRTPNSPLHF. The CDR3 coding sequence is TGTGCCAGCAGCAGCTTGCGGACACCGAATTCACCCCTCCACTTT. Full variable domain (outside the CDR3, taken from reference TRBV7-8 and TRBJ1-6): GAGVSQSPRYKVAKRGQDVALRCDPISGHVSLFWYQQALGQGPEFLTYFQNEAQLDKSGLPSDRFFAERPEGSVSTLKIQRTQQEDSAVYLCASSSLRTPNSPLHFGNGTRLTVT.

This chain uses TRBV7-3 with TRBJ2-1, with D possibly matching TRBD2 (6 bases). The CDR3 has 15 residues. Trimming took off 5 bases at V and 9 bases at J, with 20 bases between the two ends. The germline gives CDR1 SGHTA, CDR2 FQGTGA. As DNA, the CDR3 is TGTGCCAGCAGCCAGGCGGGGAGTTTGGGTGGTGAGCAGTTCTTC. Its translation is CASSQAGSLGGEQFF.

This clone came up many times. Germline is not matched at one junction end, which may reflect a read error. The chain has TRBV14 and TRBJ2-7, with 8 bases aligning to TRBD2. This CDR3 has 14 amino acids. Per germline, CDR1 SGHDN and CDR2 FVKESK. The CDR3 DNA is TGTGCCAGCAGTCAAGGTCGGGGGGGGTCCGAGCAGTACTTC. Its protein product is CASSQGRGGSEQYF.

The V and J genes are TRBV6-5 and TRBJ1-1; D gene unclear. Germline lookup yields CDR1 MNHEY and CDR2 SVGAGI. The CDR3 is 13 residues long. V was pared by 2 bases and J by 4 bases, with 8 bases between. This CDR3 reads CASSYALSTEAFF. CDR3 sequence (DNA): TGTGCCAGCAGTTACGCGTTGAGCACTGAAGCTTTCTTT.

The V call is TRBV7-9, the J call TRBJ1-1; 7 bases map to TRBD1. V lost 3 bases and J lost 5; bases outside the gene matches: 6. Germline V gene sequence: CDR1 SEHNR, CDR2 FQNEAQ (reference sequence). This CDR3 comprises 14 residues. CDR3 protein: CASSLSGGRTEAFF. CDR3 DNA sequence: TGTGCCAGCAGCTTGTCAGGGGGAAGGACTGAAGCTTTCTTT.